This record concerns one T cell receptor beta chain sequence. Its target is unknown. After isolation, RNA underwent reverse transcription to generate cDNA as the sequencing template. The method was immunoSEQ multiplex PCR; TCRdb's version includes in-frame clones alone and lacks a portion of them. The sample shows about 120,000 clones, around 58% of them seen only once. This entry belongs to a study of CD8+ T cells in alopecia areata. About the study: The study gave treated patients oral tofacitinib at 5 to 10 mg twice daily. Affected scalp percentage gauged treated patients' severity.

The study's findings and limits: An increase in clonality over normal scalp was evident in lesional scalp, especially alopecia totalis/universalis.

The CDR3 length is 16 residues. The J segment lost 3 bases and the V segment lost 4 bases, leaving 12 bases of the junction unmatched. Germline-derived CDR1 and CDR2 are SGHVS and FQNEAQ. The sample's treatment: oral pan-JAK inhibitor, 5-10 mg twice daily. The V and J genes are TRBV7-8 and TRBJ2-7; 7 bases are shared with TRBD2. The sequence derives from a human donor with alopecia areata. The sequencing here drew on CD8+ T cells sorted from blood, taken at week 4, from a patient treated with tofacitinib. Here the CDR3 DNA reads TGTGCCAGCAGCTATTCCGGGGGAGGGTCTATCTACGAGCAGTACTTC. It codes for CASSYSGGGSIYEQYF.